This TCR beta chain was sequenced for a study of blood T cell repertoires in COVID-19 (dated by TCRdb to the early 2020s). Background on the whole study: Samples from collaborators originated in the United States, Italy and Spain and spanned both the acute and convalescent phases of COVID-19. Subjects who had been exposed to COVID-19, were actively infected with it, or had recovered from it provided the deeply sampled blood TCRbeta repertoires that made up the dataset. Where available, HLA class I and class II types were taken from metadata supplied by the sample provider and were not determined by assay-based typing. The sample metadata nearly always contained a de-identified subject ID, COVID-19 status, age in years and sex. The material from the prospective study consisted of cDNA or gDNA derived from T cells, B-cell-depleted T cells, or PBMCs. The repertoires were released in a freely available public database intended as a resource for research on the immune response to SARS-CoV-2. Samples were obtained from the ongoing ImmuneRACE study (first 160 participants) and from roughly 1,300 subjects provided by 6 global collaborators. The research as a whole found: Clinical and demographic metadata were provided uncurated, with the amount varying by source and participant.

TCRbeta CDR3 regions were amplified from genomic DNA by means of the immunoSEQ Assay, a bias-controlled multiplex PCR. Processing in the source paper ran as follows. Nucleated cell counts per sample were estimated from amplification of reference gene primers within the assay. To quantify the absolute abundance of each unique TCRbeta CDR3 rearrangement, sequence reads were collapsed and filtered. For each sample, productive Simpson clonality was calculated by taking the square root of Simpson's diversity index across productive rearrangements. Imported from immuneACCESS, the table was reduced by TCRdb to in-frame sequences with V and J called. These copies leave out some clones; in studies compared against another copy, an unresolved V gene accounts for under half, and the cause of the remainder is not known. V and J calls and clone size are copied from that table; D and trimming were computed from the DNA. This sample gives fewer than 500,000 clones in total; about 90% of them show up just once. The ten largest clones add up to about 0.91% of the sample.

At one collaborating source in Seattle, patients were enrolled during active infection and were followed longitudinally through the course of disease. Whole blood was collected in K2EDTA tubes by collaborating institutions according to the institutions' own protocols. For TCRbeta analysis, collaborators shipped samples as frozen whole blood, isolated PBMCs, or DNA extracted from either of those sample types. From its cysteine to its phenylalanine, the CDR3 spans 15 amino acids. Only the CDR3 part of the read is kept: 45 bases, read in frame from the first base. In the germline V gene, CDR1 corresponds to SGHAT and CDR2 to FQNNGV. V is reduced by 3 bases and J by 0 bases, leaving a spacing of 6 bases between them. Comments on this clone: Its antigen target is currently unknown. Per-nucleotide qualities are absent, and no much larger clonotype sits a single base away. The sample carries other DNA sequences with the same CDR3.

Source material: peripheral blood. This TCR was recovered from a young man with COVID-19, enrolled during active disease. The V and J genes are TRBV11-2 and TRBJ1-6, with no confident D gene call. The DNA is TGTGCCAGCAGCTTGGGAGGCTCCTATAATTCACCCCTCCACTTT. Its product reads: CASSLGGSYNSPLHF.